One sample yielded the 12 T cell receptor beta chains listed below, sequenced in a study of T cells in Graves' hyperthyroidism and ophthalmopathy. TCR beta CDR3 region amplification was performed from RNA transcripts. The primer set for the first-round RT-PCR of the TCR CDR3 was HTBI. TCRdb reanalysed the multiplex PCR reads using MiXCR and keeps one entry per CDR3 protein. The data show around 440,000 distinct CDR3 sequences, 15% to 19% seen once. The sequenced material came from blood. Source of these receptors: a woman younger than 35 with Graves' hyperthyroidism.

This clonotype was observed at least ten times. The gene calls are TRBV5-6 and TRBJ2-4, with D tentatively TRBD2 (5 bases). Germline V lookup: CDR1 SGHDT, CDR2 YYEEEE. Trimming stripped 2 bases from V and 0 bases from J, with 6 bases between. This CDR3 has 14 amino acids. The CDR3 loop is CASSFGGAKNIQYF. Written as DNA, the CDR3 is TGTGCCAGCAGCTTCGGAGGAGCCAAAAACATTCAGTACTTC.

This clonotype was recorded many times. This chain uses TRBV6-1 with TRBJ2-1, with 8 bases lining up with TRBD1. J gave up 8 bases and V 6 bases, and 9 bases lay outside the gene matches. Germline V gene sequence: CDR1 MNHNS, CDR2 SASEGT. This CDR3 comprises 14 residues. The CDR3 DNA reads TGTGCCAGCAGAGGCAGGGGGCAAAACGATGAGCAGTTCTTC. Protein product: CASRGRGQNDEQFF.

This clonotype was recorded many times. The chain links TRBV5-1 to TRBJ1-3, with D uncertain. The V gene lost 3 bases and the J gene lost 1 base, with 11 bases spanning the gap. The CDR3 totals 15 residues. Germline loops: CDR1 SGHRS, CDR2 YFSETQ. The CDR3 coding sequence is TGCGCCAGCAGCTCCCGGCCGGGGTCTGGAAACACCATATATTTT. Amino acids: CASSSRPGSGNTIYF. The full variable domain, rest sourced from reference TRBV5-1 and TRBJ1-3, is KAGVTQTPRYLIKTRGQQVTLSCSPISGHRSVSWYQQTPGQGLQFLFEYFSETQRNKGNFPGRFSGRQFSNSRSEMNVSTLELGDSALYLCASSSRPGSGNTIYFGEGSWLTVV.

This clonotype was seen repeatedly, ten times or more. The chain couples TRBV5-5 to TRBJ1-5; D might be TRBD1 (5 bases). This CDR3 region has 17 residues. V lost 0 bases and J 7 bases, leaving 20 bases between the germline ends. The germline V gene encodes CDR1 SGHKS and CDR2 YYEKEE (reference sequence). The CDR3 is CASSLVSSIRGRQPQHF. The CDR3 nucleotides are TGTGCCAGCAGCTTGGTCTCGTCGATTAGGGGCCGCCAGCCCCAGCATTTT.

This chain links TRBV14 with TRBJ2-1; 8 bases are a match to TRBD2. Per germline, CDR1 SGHDN and CDR2 FVKESK. J was trimmed by 2 bases and V by 4 bases; bases with no gene match: 10. The CDR3 contains 17 residues. Here the CDR3 DNA reads TGTGCCAGCAGCCCGCCTCCGGGCGGGGGGCCCTACAATGAGCAGTTCTTC. Translation: CASSPPPGGGPYNEQFF.

At least ten counts were recorded for this clonotype. The V and J genes are TRBV9 and TRBJ1-5; D gene unclear. The CDR3 is 15 amino acids. The germline gives CDR1 SGDLS, CDR2 YYNGEE. With 5 bases removed from V and 0 bases from J, the gap between germline ends came to 12 bases. The CDR3 region is CASRRTSYSNQPQHF. The CDR3 region has the DNA TGTGCCAGCAGACGAACCTCCTATAGCAATCAGCCCCAGCATTTT.

In this sample, this clonotype turned up many times. The chain is built from TRBV2 and TRBJ2-1; tentatively, D is TRBD1 or TRBD2 (5 bases each). The CDR3 spans 15 residues. The V end was cut by 3 bases, the J end by 4 bases, with 13 bases between. The V gene's germline CDR1 is SNHLY and CDR2 FYNNEI. The CDR3 DNA is TGTGCCAGCAGTGAGGGGGACCCCATTTACAATGAGCAGTTCTTC. Its translation is CASSEGDPIYNEQFF. The full variable domain, its missing parts supplied by reference TRBV2 and TRBJ2-1, is EPEVTQTPSHQVTQMGQEVILRCVPISNHLYFYWYRQILGQKVEFLVSFYNNEISEKSEIFDDQFSVERPDGSNFTLKIRSTKLEDSAMYFCASSEGDPIYNEQFFGPGTRLTVL.

This clonotype was seen repeatedly, ten times or more. J is TRBJ2-1 and V is TRBV20-1; 8 bases align to TRBD2. J was trimmed by 3 bases and V by 0 bases; bases with no gene match: 7. The CDR3 length is 16 residues. Germline values: CDR1 DFQATT, CDR2 SNEGSKA (reference sequence). CDR3 residues: CSARDPSGSRYNEQFF. CDR3 DNA: TGCAGTGCTAGAGATCCCAGCGGGAGCCGCTACAATGAGCAGTTCTTC.

This clonotype came up many times. V is TRBV7-9 and J is TRBJ1-2, with D possibly matching TRBD1 (6 bases). This CDR3 contains 13 residues. V lost 5 bases, J lost 6 bases, and 13 bases lay in between. The germline V gene encodes CDR1 SEHNR and CDR2 FQNEAQ (reference sequence). DNA of the CDR3: TGTGCCAGCAGCAGTGACAGGCCCCATGGCTACACCTTC. The encoded protein is CASSSDRPHGYTF. Full variable domain (rest looked up from reference TRBV7-9 and TRBJ1-2): DTGVSQNPRHKITKRGQNVTFRCDPISEHNRLYWYRQTLGQGPEFLTYFQNEAQLEKSRLLSDRFSAERPKGSFSTLEIQRTEQGDSAMYLCASSSDRPHGYTFGSGTRLTVV.

This clonotype occurred many times. This chain connects TRBV6-1 to TRBJ2-7; TRBD2 agrees at 11 bases. V trimming: 0 bases; J trimming: 5 bases; junction bases outside the gene matches: 6. The CDR3 spans 16 residues. Germline CDR1 and CDR2: MNHNS and SASEGT. CDR3 sequence reads: CASSEAHTSGSNEQYF. The CDR3 coding sequence is TGTGCCAGCAGTGAAGCCCATACTAGCGGGAGCAACGAGCAGTACTTC.

The J gene is TRBJ2-1, the V gene TRBV6-1, with D uncertain. CDR3 length equals 13 residues. Germline CDR1 and CDR2: MNHNS and SASEGT. V lost 1 base, J lost 6 bases, and 7 bases lay in between. This CDR3 reads CASSEGTSNEQFF. The CDR3, as DNA: TGTGCCAGCAGTGAAGGTACTTCCAATGAGCAGTTCTTC.

There are a few counts of this clonotype. The chain employs TRBV20-1 and TRBJ2-7, with D unclear. CDR3 length: 12 residues. V was shortened by 0 bases and J by 1 base, with 4 bases between the two germline ends. Per the germline V gene, CDR1 is DFQATT and CDR2 is SNEGSKA (reference sequence). The CDR3 nucleotides read TGCAGTGCTAGAGATCGATCCTACGAGCAGTACTTC. This encodes CSARDRSYEQYF.